Listed below are T cell receptor beta chains from one sample, sequenced in a study of T cells in Graves' hyperthyroidism and ophthalmopathy. TCRdb analysed the multiplex PCR reads with MiXCR anew, one entry per CDR3 protein. The sample lists 300,000 to 500,000 distinct CDR3 sequences; over 12% were seen once. The sequenced material came from blood. The receptors originated from a man aged 45-65 years with Graves' ophthalmopathy. Each CDR3 is given with its conserved first and last residue. D genes are given only for firm matches. Size tells how often a clone was seen (once, few, many) or the class of an expanded clone, and some rows leave it out.

V: TRBV20-1; length: 12; J: TRBJ2-3; size: many; D: .; CDR3: CSADRRTDTQYF; DNA: TGCAGTGCAGATAGACGCACAGATACGCAGTATTTT
V: TRBV29-1; length: 20; J: TRBJ2-1; size: many; D: TRBD1; CDR3: CSVEPKHMGQLDWAYNEQFF; DNA: TGCAGCGTTGAACCCAAGCATATGGGACAGCTGGACTGGGCATACAATGAGCAGTTCTTC
V: TRBV20-1; length: 14; J: TRBJ2-5; size: many; D: .; CDR3: CSAYLAPRGETQYF; DNA: TGCAGTGCTTATCTAGCGCCCAGGGGGGAGACCCAGTACTTC
V: TRBV15; length: 16; J: TRBJ2-4; size: .; D: .; CDR3: CATSRGRGSAENIQYF; DNA: TGTGCCACCAGCAGAGGGCGGGGAAGTGCAGAAAACATTCAGTACTTC
V: TRBV29-1; length: 16; J: TRBJ2-3; size: .; D: .; CDR3: CSVETGDWGGTDTQYF; DNA: TGCAGCGTTGAAACCGGGGACTGGGGCGGCACAGATACGCAGTATTTT
V: TRBV24-1; length: 15; J: TRBJ2-5; size: many; D: .; CDR3: CATSDPGRSGETQYF; DNA: TGTGCCACCAGTGACCCTGGACGGTCGGGGGAGACCCAGTACTTC
V: TRBV6-1; length: 12; J: TRBJ2-7; size: many; D: .; CDR3: CASSPTAYEQYF; DNA: TGTGCCAGCAGCCCGACAGCTTACGAGCAGTACTTC
V: TRBV19; length: 14; J: TRBJ2-3; size: many; D: .; CDR3: CASIPKASPDTQYF; DNA: TGTGCCAGTATTCCCAAGGCGAGTCCAGATACGCAGTATTTT
V: TRBV19; length: 14; J: TRBJ2-3; size: .; D: .; CDR3: CASSILANTDTQYF; DNA: TGTGCCAGTAGTATACTAGCTAACACAGATACGCAGTATTTT
V: TRBV5-1; length: 15; J: TRBJ2-2; size: few; D: .; CDR3: CASSLAPDSPGELFF; DNA: TGCGCCAGCAGCTTGGCCCCGGACTCCCCCGGGGAGCTGTTTTTT
V: TRBV9; length: 17; J: TRBJ2-3; size: few; D: TRBD2; CDR3: CASSPPGGGVNTDTQYF; DNA: TGTGCCAGCAGCCCCCCCGGGGGGGGCGTCAACACAGATACGCAGTATTTT
V: TRBV20-1; length: 13; J: TRBJ2-7; size: many; D: TRBD1; CDR3: CSASATGTYEQYF; DNA: TGCAGTGCTAGTGCGACAGGGACATACGAGCAGTACTTC
V: TRBV9; length: 12; J: TRBJ1-2; size: .; D: .; CDR3: CASSRLGQLYTF; DNA: TGTGCCAGCAGCCGATTGGGGCAGCTCTACACCTTC
V: TRBV7-9; length: 15; J: TRBJ2-5; size: many; D: TRBD1; CDR3: CASSGWTGGDETQYF; DNA: TGTGCCAGCAGCGGTTGGACAGGGGGGGATGAGACCCAGTACTTC
V: TRBV2; length: 13; J: TRBJ2-6; size: .; D: .; CDR3: CASRGTGANVLTF; DNA: TGTGCCAGCAGAGGAACTGGGGCCAACGTCCTGACTTTC
V: TRBV6-1; length: 16; J: TRBJ2-3; size: few; D: .; CDR3: CASSEFGTSSTDTQYF; DNA: TGTGCCAGCAGTGAATTTGGGACGTCCAGCACAGATACGCAGTATTTT
V: TRBV7-2; length: 15; J: TRBJ2-3; size: .; D: .; CDR3: CASSPVRTSTDTQYF; DNA: TGTGCCAGCAGCCCAGTCAGGACTAGCACAGATACGCAGTATTTT
V: TRBV12-3/TRBV12-4; length: 15; J: TRBJ2-5; size: many; D: .; CDR3: CASSSGQRSQETQYF; DNA: TGTGCCAGCAGTTCTGGGCAGCGGAGTCAAGAGACCCAGTACTTC
V: TRBV28; length: 18; J: TRBJ2-1; size: few; D: TRBD2; CDR3: CASSPTSGRVDLGNEQFF; DNA: TGTGCCAGCAGTCCGACTAGCGGGAGGGTCGACTTGGGCAATGAGCAGTTCTTC
V: TRBV7-9; length: 15; J: TRBJ1-2; size: many; D: .; CDR3: CASSLVGGSNYGYTF; DNA: TGTGCCAGCAGCTTAGTAGGCGGGTCTAACTATGGCTACACCTTC
V: TRBV2; length: 14; J: TRBJ2-7; size: many; D: .; CDR3: CASSASGTGYEQYF; DNA: TGTGCCAGCAGTGCCTCCGGGACCGGGTACGAGCAGTACTTC
V: TRBV4-1; length: 16; J: TRBJ1-1; size: few; D: .; CDR3: CASSQDGNRMGTEAFF; DNA: TGCGCCAGCAGCCAAGATGGGAACAGGATGGGCACTGAAGCTTTCTTT
V: TRBV11-2; length: 13; J: TRBJ1-3; size: many; D: .; CDR3: CASSAGWRNTIYF; DNA: TGTGCCAGCAGCGCAGGGTGGCGAAACACCATATATTTT
V: TRBV19; length: 14; J: TRBJ1-1; size: many; D: .; CDR3: CASSTGHMNTEAFF; DNA: TGTGCCAGTTCCACGGGACACATGAACACTGAAGCTTTCTTT
V: TRBV3-1; length: 16; J: TRBJ2-1; size: many; D: TRBD2; CDR3: CASSQVRTSRNNEQFF; DNA: TGTGCCAGCAGCCAAGTTCGGACTAGTCGGAACAATGAGCAGTTCTTC
V: TRBV20-1; length: 14; J: TRBJ2-3; size: few; D: TRBD2; CDR3: CSADTSGGTDTQYF; DNA: TGCAGTGCTGACACTAGCGGAGGCACAGATACGCAGTATTTT
V: TRBV18; length: 20; J: TRBJ1-5; size: few; D: TRBD1; CDR3: CASSRFAPGTGSGSNQPQHF; DNA: TGTGCCAGCTCACGATTTGCACCCGGGACAGGGTCGGGTAGCAATCAGCCCCAGCATTTT
V: TRBV6-5; length: 14; J: TRBJ2-7; size: few; D: TRBD2; CDR3: CASSYSAGRDEQYF; DNA: TGTGCCAGCAGTTACTCGGCCGGGAGGGACGAGCAGTACTTC
V: TRBV5-1; length: 16; J: TRBJ2-7; size: many; D: TRBD2; CDR3: CASSLAGTSGTYEQYF; DNA: TGTGCCAGCAGCTTAGCAGGTACTAGCGGTACCTACGAGCAGTACTTC
V: TRBV5-1; length: 16; J: TRBJ2-5; size: once; D: TRBD2; CDR3: CASSLFAGGNQETQYF; DNA: TGCGCCAGCAGCTTGTTCGCGGGAGGGAACCAAGAGACCCAGTACTTC
V: TRBV12-3/TRBV12-4; length: 16; J: TRBJ2-5; size: .; D: .; CDR3: CASSSQGIRGQETQYF; DNA: TGTGCCAGCAGTTCCCAAGGAATCCGGGGCCAAGAGACCCAGTACTTC
V: TRBV28; length: 13; J: TRBJ1-5; size: .; D: .; CDR3: CASKEGNNQPQHF; DNA: TGTGCCAGCAAGGAGGGGAACAATCAGCCCCAGCATTTT
V: TRBV3-1; length: 14; J: TRBJ2-7; size: once; D: TRBD2; CDR3: CASSRRASGSEQYF; DNA: TGTGCCAGCAGCCGTCGGGCTAGCGGGAGCGAGCAGTACTTC
V: TRBV9; length: 18; J: TRBJ2-6; size: .; D: TRBD1; CDR3: CASSNRQGNFPGANVLTF; DNA: TGTGCCAGCAGCAACCGACAGGGGAACTTCCCTGGGGCCAACGTCCTGACTTTC
V: TRBV14; length: 15; J: TRBJ2-1; size: many; D: .; CDR3: CASRPTASSYNEQFF; DNA: TGTGCCAGCAGGCCAACGGCGAGCTCCTACAATGAGCAGTTCTTC
V: TRBV12-5; length: 17; J: TRBJ2-2; size: few; D: .; CDR3: CASGLVRSGVGTGELFF; DNA: TGTGCTAGTGGTTTGGTACGGTCAGGGGTAGGCACCGGGGAGCTGTTTTTT
V: TRBV7-3; length: 15; J: TRBJ2-1; size: few; D: TRBD2; CDR3: CASSPTSGTYNEQFF; DNA: TGTGCCAGCAGCCCCACTAGCGGGACCTACAATGAGCAGTTCTTC
V: TRBV28; length: 13; J: TRBJ2-2; size: .; D: .; CDR3: CASRPSPAGELFF; DNA: TGTGCCAGCAGACCGTCCCCGGCAGGGGAGCTGTTTTTT
V: TRBV4-1; length: 16; J: TRBJ2-1; size: .; D: .; CDR3: CASSQEVSGPYNEQFF; DNA: TGCGCCAGCAGCCAAGAAGTGAGCGGGCCTTACAATGAGCAGTTCTTC
V: TRBV7-3; length: 16; J: TRBJ1-1; size: many; D: .; CDR3: CASSLGIPGWGTEAFF; DNA: TGTGCCAGCAGCTTAGGGATCCCGGGATGGGGCACTGAAGCTTTCTTT
V: TRBV20-1; length: 15; J: TRBJ1-5; size: many; D: .; CDR3: CSARDRGGPYQPQHF; DNA: TGCAGTGCTAGAGATCGCGGGGGGCCATATCAGCCCCAGCATTTT
V: TRBV5-1; length: 16; J: TRBJ2-2; size: .; D: TRBD1; CDR3: CASSSDTGANTGELFF; DNA: TGCGCCAGCAGCTCAGATACAGGGGCGAACACCGGGGAGCTGTTTTTT